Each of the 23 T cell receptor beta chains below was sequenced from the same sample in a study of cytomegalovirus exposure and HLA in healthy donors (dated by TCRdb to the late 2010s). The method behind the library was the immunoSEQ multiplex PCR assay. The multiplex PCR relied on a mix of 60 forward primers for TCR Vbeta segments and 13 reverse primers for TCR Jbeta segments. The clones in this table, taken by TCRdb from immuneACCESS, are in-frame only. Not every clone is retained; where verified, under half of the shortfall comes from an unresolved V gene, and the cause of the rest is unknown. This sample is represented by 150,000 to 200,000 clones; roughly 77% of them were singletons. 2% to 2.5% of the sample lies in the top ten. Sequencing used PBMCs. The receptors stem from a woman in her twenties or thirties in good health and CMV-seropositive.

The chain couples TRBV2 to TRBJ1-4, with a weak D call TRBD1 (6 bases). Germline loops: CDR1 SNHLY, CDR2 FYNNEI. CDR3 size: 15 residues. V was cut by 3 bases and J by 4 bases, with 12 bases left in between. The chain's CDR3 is CASSESDSYNEKLFF. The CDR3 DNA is TGTGCCAGCAGTGAGTCGGACAGCTATAATGAAAAACTGTTTTTT.

The CDR3 bases are TGTGCCAGCAGTTATAAGACTAGCGGGGGACGGAATGAGCAGTTCTTC. Encoded protein: CASSYKTSGGRNEQFF. V usage is TRBV6-5 and J usage is TRBJ2-1; 12 bases match TRBD2. Germline V gene data show CDR1 as MNHEY and CDR2 as SVGAGI. With 3 bases clipped from V and 7 bases from J, the junction kept 7 bases outside the gene matches. CDR3 size: 16 residues.

The chain's CDR3 is CASSEYTGSLNTEAFF. CDR3 nucleotides: TGTGCCAGCAGTGAATACACAGGGTCCCTGAACACTGAAGCTTTCTTT. The gene calls are TRBV9 and TRBJ1-1; D is possibly TRBD1 (6 bases). Germline V gene sequence: CDR1 SGDLS, CDR2 YYNGEE. Trimming stripped 5 bases from V and 0 bases from J, with 17 bases between. The CDR3 runs to 16 residues.

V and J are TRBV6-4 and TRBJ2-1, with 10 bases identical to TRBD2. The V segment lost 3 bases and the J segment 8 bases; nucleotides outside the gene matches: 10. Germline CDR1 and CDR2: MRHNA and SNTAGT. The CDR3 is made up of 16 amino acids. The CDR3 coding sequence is TGTGCCAGCAGTGAGGGCGGAGAACTAGCGGGGCATGAGCAGTTCTTC. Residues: CASSEGGELAGHEQFF.

The CDR3 spells CAIPDGSTVYGYTF. In DNA form, the CDR3 reads TGTGCCATCCCGGACGGGAGCACAGTCTATGGCTACACCTTC. The chain combines TRBV28 with TRBJ1-2; unclear D gene. Trimming cost V 10 bases and J 4 bases, with 19 bases left between them. Germline V gives CDR1 MDHEN, CDR2 SYDVKM. CDR3 length: 14 residues.

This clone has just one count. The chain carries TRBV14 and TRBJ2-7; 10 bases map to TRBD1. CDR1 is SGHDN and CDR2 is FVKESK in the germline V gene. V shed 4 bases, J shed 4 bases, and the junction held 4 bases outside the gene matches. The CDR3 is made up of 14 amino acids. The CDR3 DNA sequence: TGTGCCAGCAGCCTGGGGACAGGGGAGTACGAGCAGTACTTC. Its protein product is CASSLGTGEYEQYF.

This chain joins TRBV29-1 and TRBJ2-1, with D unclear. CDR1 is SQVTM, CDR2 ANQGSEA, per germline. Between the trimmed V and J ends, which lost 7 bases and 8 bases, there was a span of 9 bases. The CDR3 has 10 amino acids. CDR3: CSALVYEQFF. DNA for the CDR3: TGCAGCGCCCTTGTCTATGAGCAGTTCTTC.

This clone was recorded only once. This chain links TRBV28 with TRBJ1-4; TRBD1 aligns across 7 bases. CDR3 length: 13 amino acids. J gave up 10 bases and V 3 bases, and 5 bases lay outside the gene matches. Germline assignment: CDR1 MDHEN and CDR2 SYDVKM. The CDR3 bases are TGTGCCAGCAGTTTGGCAGGGGGTGGAAAACTGTTTTTT. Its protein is CASSLAGGGKLFF.

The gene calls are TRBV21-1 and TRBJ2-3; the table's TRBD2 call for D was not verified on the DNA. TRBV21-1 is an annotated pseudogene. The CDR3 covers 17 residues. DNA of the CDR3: TGTGCCAGCAGCAAAGCCTGGGCTAGCGGGGGTACAGATACGCAGTATTTT. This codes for CASSKAWASGGTDTQYF.

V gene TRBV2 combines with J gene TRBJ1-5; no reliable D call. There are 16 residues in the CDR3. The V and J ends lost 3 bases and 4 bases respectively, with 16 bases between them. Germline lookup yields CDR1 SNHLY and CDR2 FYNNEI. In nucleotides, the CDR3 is TGTGCCAGCAGTGAGGGTCGCGGGCGCAGTAATCAGCCCCAGCATTTT. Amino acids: CASSEGRGRSNQPQHF.

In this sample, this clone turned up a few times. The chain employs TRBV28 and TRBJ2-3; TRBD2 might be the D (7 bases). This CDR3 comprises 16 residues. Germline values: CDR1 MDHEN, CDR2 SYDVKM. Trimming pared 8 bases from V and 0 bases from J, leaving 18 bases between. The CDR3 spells CASLEGGLVSTDTQYF. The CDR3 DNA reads TGTGCCAGCCTAGAGGGGGGGTTAGTAAGCACAGATACGCAGTATTTT.

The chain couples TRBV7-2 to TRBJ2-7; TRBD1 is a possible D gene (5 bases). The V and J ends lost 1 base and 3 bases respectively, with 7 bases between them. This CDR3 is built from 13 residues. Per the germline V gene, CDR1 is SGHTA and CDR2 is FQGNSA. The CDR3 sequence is CASSLGGGYEQYF. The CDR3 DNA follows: TGTGCCAGCAGCTTAGGGGGCGGCTACGAGCAGTACTTC. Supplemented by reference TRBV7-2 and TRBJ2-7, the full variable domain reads GAGVSQSPSNKVTEKGKDVELRCDPISGHTALYWYRQSLGQGLEFLIYFQGNSAPDKSGLPSDRFSAERTGGSVSTLTIQRTQQEDSAVYLCASSLGGGYEQYFGPGTRLTVT.

CDR3 nucleotide sequence: TGTGCCAGCAGTCCCGACTGGGACAGGGGTTATGGCTACACCTTC. This translates into CASSPDWDRGYGYTF. V is TRBV6-5 and J is TRBJ1-2; 10 bases are shared with TRBD1. There are 15 residues in the CDR3. Germline V lookup: CDR1 MNHEY, CDR2 SVGAGI. The ends lost 5 bases at V and 5 bases at J; junction bases unmatched: 8.

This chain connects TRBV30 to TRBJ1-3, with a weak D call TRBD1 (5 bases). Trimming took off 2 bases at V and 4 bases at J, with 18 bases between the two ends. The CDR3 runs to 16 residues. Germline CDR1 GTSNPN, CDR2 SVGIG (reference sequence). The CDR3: CAWSLSGGPKGNTIYF. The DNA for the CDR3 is TGTGCCTGGAGTCTCTCGGGGGGTCCGAAAGGAAACACCATATATTTT. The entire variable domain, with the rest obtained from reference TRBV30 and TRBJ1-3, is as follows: SQTIHQWPATLVQPVGSPLSLECTVEGTSNPNLYWYRQAAGRGLQLLFYSVGIGQISSEVPQNLSASRPQDRQFILSSKKLLLSDSGFYLCAWSLSGGPKGNTIYFGEGSWLTVV.

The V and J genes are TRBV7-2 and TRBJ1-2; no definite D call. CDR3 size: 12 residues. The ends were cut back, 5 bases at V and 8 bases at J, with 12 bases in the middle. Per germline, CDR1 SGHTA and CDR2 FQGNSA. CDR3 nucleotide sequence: TGTGCCAGCAGCCCCCCTCGGGGAGGCTACACCTTC. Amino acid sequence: CASSPPRGGYTF.

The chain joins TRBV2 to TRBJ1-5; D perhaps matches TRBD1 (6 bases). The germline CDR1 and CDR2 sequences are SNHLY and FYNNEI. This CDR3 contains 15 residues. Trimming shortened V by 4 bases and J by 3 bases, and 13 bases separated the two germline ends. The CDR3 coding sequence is TGTGCCAGCAGTGGCATACGGGGGGCCAATCAGCCCCAGCATTTT. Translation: CASSGIRGANQPQHF. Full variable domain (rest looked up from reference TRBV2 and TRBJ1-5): EPEVTQTPSHQVTQMGQEVILRCVPISNHLYFYWYRQILGQKVEFLVSFYNNEISEKSEIFDDQFSVERPDGSNFTLKIRSTKLEDSAMYFCASSGIRGANQPQHFGDGTRLSIL.

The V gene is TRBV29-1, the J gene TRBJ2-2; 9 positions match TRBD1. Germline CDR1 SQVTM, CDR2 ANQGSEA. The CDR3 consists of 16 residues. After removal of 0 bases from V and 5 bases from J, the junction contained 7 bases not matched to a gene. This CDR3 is CSVEDWDRAGTGELFF. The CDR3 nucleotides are TGCAGCGTTGAAGATTGGGACAGGGCCGGGACCGGGGAGCTGTTTTTT.

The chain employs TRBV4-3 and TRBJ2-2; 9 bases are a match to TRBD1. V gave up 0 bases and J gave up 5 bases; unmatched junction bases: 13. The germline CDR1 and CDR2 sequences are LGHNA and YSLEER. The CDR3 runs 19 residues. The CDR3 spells CASSQDRNGQGSGTGELFF. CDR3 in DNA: TGCGCCAGCAGCCAAGACCGGAATGGACAGGGGTCGGGAACCGGGGAGCTGTTTTTT.

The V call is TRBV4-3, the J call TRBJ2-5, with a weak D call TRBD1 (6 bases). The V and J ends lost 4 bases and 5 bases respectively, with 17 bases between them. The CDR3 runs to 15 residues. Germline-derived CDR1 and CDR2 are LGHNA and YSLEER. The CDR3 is CASSLGRGTGETQYF. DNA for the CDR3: TGCGCCAGCAGCCTGGGAAGGGGGACCGGGGAGACCCAGTACTTC.

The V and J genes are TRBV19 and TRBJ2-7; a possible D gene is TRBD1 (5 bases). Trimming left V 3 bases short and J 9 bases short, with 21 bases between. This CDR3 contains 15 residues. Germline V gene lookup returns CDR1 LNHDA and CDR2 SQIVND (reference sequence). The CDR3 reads CASSIGRDRSTGQYF. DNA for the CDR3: TGTGCCAGTAGTATCGGACGAGACCGATCTACAGGGCAGTACTTC.

CDR3 coding DNA: TGTGCCAGCTCATCGACAGGGAATCAGCCCCAGCATTTT. Amino acids: CASSSTGNQPQHF. V gene TRBV18 combines with J gene TRBJ1-5, with TRBD1 identical over 7 bases. Per germline, CDR1 KGHSH and CDR2 LQKENI. The length of the CDR3 is 13 residues. V was clipped by 5 bases and J by 4 bases; unmatched bases: 2.

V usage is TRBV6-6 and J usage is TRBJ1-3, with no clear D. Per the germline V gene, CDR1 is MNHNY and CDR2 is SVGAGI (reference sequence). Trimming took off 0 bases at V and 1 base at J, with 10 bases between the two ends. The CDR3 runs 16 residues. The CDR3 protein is CASSYSSLRSGNTIYF. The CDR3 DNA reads TGTGCCAGCAGTTACTCATCCCTCAGGTCTGGAAACACCATATATTTT.

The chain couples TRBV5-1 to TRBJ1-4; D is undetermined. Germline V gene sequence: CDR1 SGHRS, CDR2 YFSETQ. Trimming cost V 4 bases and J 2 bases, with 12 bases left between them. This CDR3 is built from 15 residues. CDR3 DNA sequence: TGCGCCAGCAGCCCCTTTTGGAGCACTAATGAAAAACTGTTTTTT. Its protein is CASSPFWSTNEKLFF.